This TCR beta chain was identified in a study of regulatory T cells in long-lasting Graves disease. Time point denoted: persistent/refractory GD, antithyroid drugs over 5 years with positive TRAb. After RNA was extracted from PBMCs, the TCR library was made from it. Collection of peripheral blood (roughly 9.3 milliliters) was done using EDTA tubes. The CDR3 sequence is 18 residues long. CDR1 and CDR2 (germline): LGHDT, YNNKEL (reference sequence). Unmatched junction bases numbered 7, after V lost 0 bases and J lost 2 bases. Arm-PCR of CDR3 regions with iRepertoire HTBI primers generated TCR beta libraries. TCRdb reprocessed the multiplex PCR reads via MiXCR and lists one record per CDR3 protein. The sample lists 300,000 or so distinct CDR3 sequences; around a fifth were seen once.

The rearrangement links TRBV3-1 to TRBJ1-6; TRBD1 aligns across 7 bases. Specimen: peripheral blood mononuclear cells (PBMCs), collected when the disease was refractory, from a patient treated with antithyroid drugs. The sequence was collected from a female donor with Graves disease. The CDR3 DNA reads as TGTGCCAGCAGCCAAGATCCGCCCACAGGGGCCTATAATTCACCCCTCCACTTT. This encodes CASSQDPPTGAYNSPLHF.